Below are 28 T cell receptor beta chains sequenced from a single sample in a study of regulatory T cells in long-lasting Graves disease. Construction of TCR beta libraries relied on iRepertoire HTBI primers and on Arm-PCR targeting CDR3 regions. TCRdb recomputed calls from the multiplex PCR reads with MiXCR, one row per CDR3 protein. The sample shows 700,000 or so distinct CDR3 sequences, 25% to 30% of them seen only once. The time point denotes: persistent/refractory GD, antithyroid drugs over 5 years with positive TRAb. RNA isolated from PBMCs was used to make the TCR library. The material sequenced was peripheral blood mononuclear cells (PBMCs), taken when the disease was refractory, from a patient treated with antithyroid drugs. The receptors come from a female donor with Graves disease.

V gene TRBV29-1 combines with J gene TRBJ2-2; no reliable D call. Trimming cost V 3 bases and J 1 base, with 6 bases left between them. This CDR3 region has 13 residues. From germline, CDR1 is SQVTM and CDR2 ANQGSEA. CDR3 in amino acids: CSVDSENTGELFF. The CDR3 region has the DNA TGCAGCGTTGACAGCGAGAACACCGGGGAGCTGTTTTTT.

This clonotype turned up a few times. The chain employs TRBV30 and TRBJ1-1; D might be TRBD1 (6 bases). The germline gives CDR1 GTSNPN, CDR2 SVGIG (reference sequence). V was pared by 8 bases and J by 4 bases, with 17 bases between. This CDR3 region has 13 residues. The CDR3 sequence is CAMAGRRGTEAFF. The CDR3 bases are TGTGCCATGGCCGGTCGCAGGGGCACTGAAGCTTTCTTT.

This clonotype showed up many times. J is TRBJ2-7 and V is TRBV11-2, with D tentatively TRBD1 or TRBD2 (6 bases each). Germline loops: CDR1 SGHAT, CDR2 FQNNGV. This CDR3 comprises 11 residues. Trimming removed 3 bases at V and 11 bases at J, with 11 bases between. The CDR3 DNA reads as TGTGCCAGCAGCTTTGGGGGGCGCAAGTACTTC. Its translation is CASSFGGRKYF.

This clonotype showed up just a few times. The chain couples TRBV11-2 to TRBJ1-1; a weak D match, TRBD1 (6 bases). CDR3 length: 18 residues. CDR1 and CDR2 (germline): SGHAT, FQNNGV. Trimming shortened V by 5 bases and J by 4 bases, and 26 bases separated the two germline ends. The CDR3: CASSNLAWDTSASTEAFF. Written as DNA, the CDR3 is TGTGCCAGCAGCAATCTGGCCTGGGACACCAGCGCCAGCACTGAAGCTTTCTTT. Using reference TRBV11-2 and TRBJ1-1 for the parts outside the CDR3, the full variable domain is EAGVAQSPRYKIIEKRQSVAFWCNPISGHATLYWYQQILGQGPKLLIQFQNNGVVDDSQLPKDRFSAERLKGVDSTLKIQPAKLEDSAVYLCASSNLAWDTSASTEAFFGQGTRLTVV.

Notes on this clonotype: A read error may produce the germline difference seen at one junction end. The rearrangement links TRBV6-1 to TRBJ2-7; no clear D. From germline, CDR1 is MNHNS and CDR2 SASEGT. The CDR3 contains 13 residues. CDR3 protein: CASTERSFYEQYF. The DNA for the CDR3 is TGTGCCAGCACTGAAAGGTCTTTCTACGAGCAGTACTTC.

In this sample, this clonotype turned up a few times. The chain employs TRBV5-6 and TRBJ2-7, with 9 bases identical to TRBD1. The CDR3 consists of 14 residues. The V segment lost 0 bases and the J segment 5 bases; nucleotides outside the gene matches: 3. Looked up from germline, CDR1 is SGHDT and CDR2 is YYEEEE. The CDR3 sequence: CASSLAGTGNEQYF. CDR3 coding DNA: TGTGCCAGCAGCTTGGCAGGGACAGGGAACGAGCAGTACTTC. The full variable domain, in which reference TRBV5-6 and TRBJ2-7 provide the parts outside the CDR3, is DAGVTQSPTHLIKTRGQQVTLRCSPKSGHDTVSWYQQALGQGPQFIFQYYEEEERQRGNFPDRFSGHQFPNYSSELNVNALLLGDSALYLCASSLAGTGNEQYFGPGTRLTVT.

This sequence joins TRBV28 and TRBJ1-6; no reliable D call. Trimming removed 7 bases at V and 7 bases at J, with 14 bases between. The CDR3 loop spans 14 amino acids. CDR1 and CDR2 from the germline V gene are MDHEN and SYDVKM. This chain's CDR3 is CASNLSVQNSPLHF. The CDR3 bases are TGTGCCAGCAACTTGAGTGTTCAGAATTCACCCCTCCACTTT.

The chain joins TRBV6-6 to TRBJ2-3; weak D call: TRBD1 (5 bases). The germline V gene encodes CDR1 MNHNY and CDR2 SVGAGI (reference sequence). Trimming took off 2 bases at V and 4 bases at J, with 13 bases between the two ends. CDR3 length: 15 residues. The CDR3 loop is CASSYAAWGADTQYF. Here the CDR3 DNA reads TGTGCCAGCAGTTACGCGGCTTGGGGCGCAGATACGCAGTATTTT.

This chain uses TRBV30 with TRBJ2-3; D is ambiguous. Deletions cut 0 bases from V and 2 bases from J, with 9 bases between. The CDR3 loop spans 14 amino acids. The germline V gene encodes CDR1 GTSNPN and CDR2 SVGIG (reference sequence). In nucleotides, the CDR3 is TGTGCCTGGAGTGTCCCCGGAGCCACAGATACGCAGTATTTT. Encoded protein: CAWSVPGATDTQYF.

This chain uses TRBV5-1 with TRBJ1-1; 9 positions match TRBD1. With V trimmed by 4 bases and J by 7 bases, 5 bases remained unmatched. Germline-derived CDR1 and CDR2 are SGHRS and YFSETQ. This CDR3 is built from 13 residues. Written as DNA, the CDR3 is TGCGCCAGCAGCCGGGACAGGGACCGTGAAGCTTTCTTT. As protein: CASSRDRDREAFF.

About this clonotype itself: This may be a read error: a much more frequent sequence differs by one nucleotide. This CDR3 is missing its conserved last phenylalanine or tryptophan, likely due to a read error. The chain joins TRBV2 to TRBJ1-6; possibly TRBD1 for D (6 bases). V shed 10 bases and J shed 6 bases, with 16 bases lying between them. The CDR3 length is 14 residues. CDR1 and CDR2 from the germline V gene are SNHLY and FYNNEI. For the CDR3, the DNA is TGTGCCACCACCGGGACATCGGCTAATTCACCCCTCCACTCT. Translating it yields CATTGTSANSPLHS.

This clonotype has just a few counts. The genes are TRBV12-3 or TRBV12-4 and TRBJ2-7, with 8 bases lining up with TRBD2. The CDR3 has 17 residues. V lost 7 bases to trimming and J lost 4 bases; unmatched junction nucleotides: 18. The CDR3 region is CASTLVAGPGRVYEQYF. The CDR3 coding sequence is TGTGCCAGCACTCTAGTAGCGGGACCCGGACGGGTTTACGAGCAGTACTTC.

The chain carries TRBV6-5 and TRBJ2-1, with 7 bases aligning to TRBD2. The CDR3 runs to 15 residues. Per the germline V gene, CDR1 is MNHEY and CDR2 is SVGAGI. After removal of 2 bases from V and 4 bases from J, the junction contained 5 bases not matched to a gene. CDR3: CASSYIGLEYNEQFF. The DNA of the CDR3 is TGTGCCAGCAGTTACATTGGACTAGAGTACAATGAGCAGTTCTTC.

A word on this clonotype: This may come from a read error, since a much larger clone is one base off. The chain employs TRBV6-2 or TRBV6-3 and TRBJ2-7, with D perhaps TRBD2 (5 bases). The CDR3 is 14 amino acids. Germline V CDR1 and CDR2: MNHEY, SVGEGT. CDR3 sequence (DNA): TGTGCCAGCAGTTACCTAGGAGGATCCTACGAGCGGTACTTC. Translating it yields CASSYLGGSYERYF.

This clonotype has just a few counts. This chain uses TRBV29-1 with TRBJ1-1, with D possibly matching TRBD1 (5 bases). Trimming took 1 base from V and 6 from J, leaving 12 bases between them. CDR1 SQVTM and CDR2 ANQGSEA come from the germline V gene. The length of the CDR3 is 13 residues. CDR3 region: CSVEGRGRAEAFF. In nucleotides, the CDR3 is TGCAGCGTTGAAGGTCGCGGCAGGGCTGAAGCTTTCTTT.

The J gene is TRBJ1-1, the V gene TRBV7-9, with D perhaps matching TRBD1 (6 bases). Trimming took 4 bases from V and 5 from J, leaving 20 bases between them. The length of the CDR3 is 16 residues. Germline V gene lookup returns CDR1 SEHNR and CDR2 FQNEAQ (reference sequence). For the CDR3, the DNA is TGTGCCAGCAGCTCAAAGTTACAGGGAAGTGGAACTGAAGCTTTCTTT. Its protein product is CASSSKLQGSGTEAFF.

The J gene is TRBJ2-2, the V gene TRBV6-1, with D possibly TRBD2 on 5 matching bases. Germline CDR1 reads MNHNS; CDR2 reads SASEGT. Trimming took off 0 bases at V and 4 bases at J, with 6 bases between the two ends. The CDR3 totals 14 residues. CDR3 sequence: CASSEARGTGELFF. Written as DNA, the CDR3 is TGTGCCAGCAGTGAAGCCCGGGGCACCGGGGAGCTGTTTTTT.

The chain joins TRBV19 to TRBJ2-2; TRBD2 is a possible D gene (6 bases). Germline CDR1 and CDR2: LNHDA and SQIVND (reference sequence). Trimming removed 4 bases at V and 4 bases at J, with 13 bases between. CDR3 size: 15 residues. CDR3 protein: CASSNSGTATGELFF. DNA for the CDR3: TGTGCCAGTAGTAACTCCGGGACTGCCACCGGGGAGCTGTTTTTT.

The V and J genes are TRBV6-1 and TRBJ2-7; a weak D match, TRBD2 (6 bases). This CDR3 has 15 amino acids. V shed 0 bases and J shed 4 bases, with 13 bases lying between them. CDR1 and CDR2 from the germline V gene are MNHNS and SASEGT. As DNA, the CDR3 is TGTGCCAGCAGTGAAGCGTGGACTACCATGTACGAGCAGTACTTC. This sequence encodes CASSEAWTTMYEQYF.

This clonotype was recorded many times. This sequence joins TRBV5-1 and TRBJ1-1; D remains unclear. The CDR3 extends over 13 amino acids. CDR1 SGHRS and CDR2 YFSETQ come from the germline V gene. V lost 0 bases to trimming and J lost 5 bases, with 8 bases between them. The CDR3 region is CASSLVAGTEAFF. Here the CDR3 DNA reads TGCGCCAGCAGCTTGGTAGCGGGAACTGAAGCTTTCTTT.

Note on this clonotype: Mismatch with germline at one junction end may stem from a read error. The V gene is TRBV3-1, the J gene TRBJ2-7; 7 nucleotides agree with TRBD1. The CDR3 spans 15 residues. Germline-derived CDR1 and CDR2 are LGHDT and YNNKEL (reference sequence). In nucleotides, the CDR3 is TGCGCCAGCAGCCAGGGGGTCGAGCTGGCCTACGAGCAGTACTTC. Its translation is CASSQGVELAYEQYF.

The V call is TRBV11-2, the J call TRBJ2-4; 8 bases are a match to TRBD2. The CDR3 contains 13 residues. The germline CDR1 and CDR2 sequences are SGHAT and FQNNGV. The ends lost 5 bases at V and 11 bases at J; junction bases unmatched: 8. The CDR3 region has the DNA TGTGCCAGCAGCCTACCAGCGGGAGCTGTTCAGTACTTC. It translates to CASSLPAGAVQYF. Drawing the rest from reference TRBV11-2 and TRBJ2-4, the complete variable domain is EAGVAQSPRYKIIEKRQSVAFWCNPISGHATLYWYQQILGQGPKLLIQFQNNGVVDDSQLPKDRFSAERLKGVDSTLKIQPAKLEDSAVYLCASSLPAGAVQYFGAGTRLSVL.

This clonotype was detected a few times. The gene calls are TRBV19 and TRBJ1-5; D is unresolved. Per germline, CDR1 LNHDA and CDR2 SQIVND (reference sequence). V gave up 2 bases and J gave up 2 bases, with 10 bases separating them. The CDR3 length is 15 residues. The CDR3 loop is CASSIIVLGNQPQHF. In DNA, the CDR3 is TGTGCCAGTAGTATAATCGTCCTAGGCAATCAGCCCCAGCATTTT.

The chain combines TRBV9 with TRBJ1-2; D perhaps matches TRBD1 (5 bases). Trimming cost V 2 bases and J 7 bases, with 18 bases left between them. CDR1 and CDR2 from the germline V gene are SGDLS and YYNGEE. CDR3 length equals 15 residues. The CDR3 is CASSVFLGPQGGYTF. The DNA for the CDR3 is TGTGCCAGCAGCGTCTTCCTTGGCCCCCAGGGTGGCTACACCTTC.

V is TRBV7-9 and J is TRBJ2-3, with unresolved D. There are 13 residues in the CDR3. Germline CDR1 and CDR2: SEHNR and FQNEAQ (reference sequence). Between the trimmed V and J ends, which lost 3 bases and 5 bases, there was a span of 9 bases. CDR3 DNA: TGTGCCAGCAGCTTTTCTTTTGTAGATACGCAGTATTTT. Protein: CASSFSFVDTQYF.

The CDR3 DNA follows: TGTGCCAGCAGCTTCAAACAGGGTGACTATGGCTACACCTTC. It encodes CASSFKQGDYGYTF. The chain couples TRBV7-9 to TRBJ1-2; TRBD1 is a possible D gene (6 bases). The CDR3 consists of 14 residues. Between the trimmed V and J ends, which lost 3 bases and 3 bases, there was a span of 11 bases. Germline assignment: CDR1 SEHNR and CDR2 FQNEAQ (reference sequence).

This clonotype was detected ten times or more. As DNA, the CDR3 is TGTGCCAGCACCACGGAGGCAAGGGGCGAGCAGTACTTC. Its protein is CASTTEARGEQYF. J is TRBJ2-7 and V is TRBV2; D is perhaps TRBD1 or TRBD2 (5 bases each). Trimming stripped 7 bases from V and 6 bases from J, with 16 bases between. The CDR3 consists of 13 residues. The germline gives CDR1 SNHLY, CDR2 FYNNEI.

The genes are TRBV7-2 and TRBJ1-3; D remains unclear. The V end was cut by 5 bases, the J end by 4 bases, with 9 bases between. The CDR3 has 13 residues. The V gene's germline CDR1 is SGHTA and CDR2 FQGNSA. The CDR3 region is CASSKIYGNTIYF. The CDR3 DNA follows: TGTGCCAGCAGCAAGATATACGGAAACACCATATATTTT.